The following is a T cell receptor beta chain sequence with its context. Every contributor of samples was a Caucasian grown-up residing in Nashville, Tennessee. These data come from a study of shared clonotypes between healthy human individuals. Germline V gene sequence: CDR1 SEHNR, CDR2 FQNEAQ (reference sequence). The ends were cut back, 0 bases at V and 1 base at J, with 7 bases in the middle. The CDR3 is 15 residues long. Libraries were prepared by immunoSEQ multiplex PCR; TCRdb keeps only in-frame clonotypes and omits some of them. The table lists approximately 1.5 million clones, approximately 98% of them singletons.

Material: naive CD4+ T cells sorted from blood. Subset defined: CD45RA+ positively selected. The chain couples TRBV7-9 to TRBJ1-5; D gene unclear. The TCR was taken from a man aged 25 to 45 in good health. The CDR3 DNA reads TGTGCCAGCAGCTTAGCGGACGCGAGCAATCAGCCCCAGCATTTT. Its translation is CASSLADASNQPQHF.